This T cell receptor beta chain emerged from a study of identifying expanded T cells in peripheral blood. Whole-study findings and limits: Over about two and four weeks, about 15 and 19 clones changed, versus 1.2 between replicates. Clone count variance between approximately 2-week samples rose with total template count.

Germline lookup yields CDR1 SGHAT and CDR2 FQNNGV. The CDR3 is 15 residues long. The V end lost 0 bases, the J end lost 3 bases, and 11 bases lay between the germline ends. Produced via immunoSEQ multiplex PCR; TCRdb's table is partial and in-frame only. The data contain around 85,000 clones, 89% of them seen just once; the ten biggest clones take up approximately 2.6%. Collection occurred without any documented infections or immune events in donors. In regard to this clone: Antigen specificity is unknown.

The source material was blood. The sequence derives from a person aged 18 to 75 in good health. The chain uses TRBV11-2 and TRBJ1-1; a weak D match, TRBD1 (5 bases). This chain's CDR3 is CASSLEPGEHTEAFF. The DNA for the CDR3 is TGTGCCAGCAGCTTAGAACCGGGGGAACACACTGAAGCTTTCTTT.